This T cell receptor (beta chain) appears in the sequencing data of a study of blood T cell repertoires in COVID-19. Study overall: COVID-19 samples, acute and convalescent, were from the United States, Italy and Spain. The analysed material was cDNA or gDNA that came from T cells, B-cell-depleted T cells, or PBMCs.

Germline loops: CDR1 KGHDR, CDR2 SFDVKD. The CDR3 is 16 residues long. V lost 3 bases to trimming and J lost 2 bases; unmatched junction nucleotides: 7. Only in-frame clones appear in the TCRdb table, and some are missing; sequencing was by immunoSEQ multiplex PCR. The sample contains about 210,000 clones, about 82% of which appear only once. This study enrolled people aged about 18 to 100 from approximately 25 US geographic areas. The sequenced sample consisted of PBMCs or T cells enriched from blood (not recorded which). The TCR comes from a man aged 40-49 years with acute COVID-19. This rearrangement joins TRBV24-1 to TRBJ2-7, with 9 bases matching TRBD1. The CDR3, as DNA: TGTGCCACCAGTGATGTAACCGGGACAGGGACCTACGAGCAGTACTTC. Residues: CATSDVTGTGTYEQYF.